What follows is one T cell receptor (beta chain) and its context. This specimen belongs to a study of blood T cell repertoires in COVID-19. Study in general: Samples of COVID-19 (acute and convalescent) were obtained from the United States, Italy and Spain. T cells, B-cell-depleted T cells, or PBMCs provided the cDNA or gDNA that served as material.

This CDR3 contains 13 residues. Germline CDR1 and CDR2: LNHDA and SQIVND (reference sequence). The V and J ends lost 5 bases and 8 bases, in that order; junction bases with no gene match: 4. The authors' processing: The assay estimated nucleated cells by amplifying reference gene primers. The table came from immunoSEQ multiplex PCR; TCRdb's copy has only in-frame clones and leaves some out. The D gene and trimming were derived from the DNA, and the V and J assignments and clone size from that table. Of 32,000 or so clones listed, around 88% are singletons. The V and J genes are TRBV19 and TRBJ2-1; TRBD2 matches at 9 bases. The sequenced material came from peripheral blood. The TCR was taken from a human donor in a cohort sampled during active COVID-19. CDR3 protein: CASSELAGYEQFF. The CDR3 DNA reads as TGTGCCAGTAGTGAACTAGCGGGTTATGAGCAGTTCTTC.